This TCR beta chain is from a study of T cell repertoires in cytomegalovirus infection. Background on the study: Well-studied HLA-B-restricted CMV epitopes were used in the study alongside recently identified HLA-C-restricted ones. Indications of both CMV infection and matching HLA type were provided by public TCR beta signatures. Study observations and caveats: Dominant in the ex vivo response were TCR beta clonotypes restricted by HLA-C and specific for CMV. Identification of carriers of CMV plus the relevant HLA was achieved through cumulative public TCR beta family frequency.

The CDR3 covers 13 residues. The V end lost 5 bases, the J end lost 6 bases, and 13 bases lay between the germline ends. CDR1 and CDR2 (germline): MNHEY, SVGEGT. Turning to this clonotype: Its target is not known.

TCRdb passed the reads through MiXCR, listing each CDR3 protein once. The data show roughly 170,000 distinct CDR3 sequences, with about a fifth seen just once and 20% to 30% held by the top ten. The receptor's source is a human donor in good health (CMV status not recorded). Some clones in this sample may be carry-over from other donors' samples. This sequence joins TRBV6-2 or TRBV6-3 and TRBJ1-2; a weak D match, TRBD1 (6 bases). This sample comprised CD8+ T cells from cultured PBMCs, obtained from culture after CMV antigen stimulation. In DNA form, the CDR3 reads TGTGCCAGCAGTCAACAGGGTTCCCATGGCTACACCTTC. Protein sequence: CASSQQGSHGYTF.